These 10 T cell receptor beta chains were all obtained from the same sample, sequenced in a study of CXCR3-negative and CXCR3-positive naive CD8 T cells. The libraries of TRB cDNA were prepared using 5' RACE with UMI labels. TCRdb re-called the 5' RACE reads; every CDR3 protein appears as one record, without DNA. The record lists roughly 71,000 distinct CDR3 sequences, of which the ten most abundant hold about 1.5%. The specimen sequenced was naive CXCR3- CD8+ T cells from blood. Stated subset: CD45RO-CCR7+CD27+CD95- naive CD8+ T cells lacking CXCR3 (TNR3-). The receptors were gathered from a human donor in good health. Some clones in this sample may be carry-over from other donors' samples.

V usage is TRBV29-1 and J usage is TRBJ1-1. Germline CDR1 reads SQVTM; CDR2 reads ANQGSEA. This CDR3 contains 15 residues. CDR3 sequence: CSVEPSQDKHTEAFF.

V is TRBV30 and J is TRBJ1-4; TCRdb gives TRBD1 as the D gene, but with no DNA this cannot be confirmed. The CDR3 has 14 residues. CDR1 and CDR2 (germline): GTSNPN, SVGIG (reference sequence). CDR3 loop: CAWDRTEVNEKLFF.

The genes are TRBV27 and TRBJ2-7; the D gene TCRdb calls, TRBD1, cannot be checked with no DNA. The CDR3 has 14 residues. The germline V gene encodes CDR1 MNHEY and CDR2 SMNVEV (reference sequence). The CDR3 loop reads CASSSLNQLYEQYF.

The CDR3 spells CASSYSRDLIEQYF. The chain employs TRBV6-2 or TRBV6-3 and TRBJ2-7. Per germline, CDR1 MNHEY and CDR2 SVGEGT. CDR3 length equals 14 residues.

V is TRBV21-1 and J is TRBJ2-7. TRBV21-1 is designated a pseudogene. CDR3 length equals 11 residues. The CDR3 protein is CASSKVHEQYF.

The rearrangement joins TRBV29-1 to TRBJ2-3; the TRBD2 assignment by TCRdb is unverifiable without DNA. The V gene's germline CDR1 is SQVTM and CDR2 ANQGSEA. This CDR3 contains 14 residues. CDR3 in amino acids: CSVEGTFYTDTQYF.

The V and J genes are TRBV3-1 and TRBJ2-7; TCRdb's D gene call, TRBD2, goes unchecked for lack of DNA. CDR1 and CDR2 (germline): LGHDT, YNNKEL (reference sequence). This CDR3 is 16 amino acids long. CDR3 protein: CASSRGAGLAVYEQYF.

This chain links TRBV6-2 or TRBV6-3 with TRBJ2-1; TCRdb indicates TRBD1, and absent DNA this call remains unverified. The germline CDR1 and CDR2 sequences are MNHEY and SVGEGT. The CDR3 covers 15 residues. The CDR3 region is CASSYSRDNYNEQFF.

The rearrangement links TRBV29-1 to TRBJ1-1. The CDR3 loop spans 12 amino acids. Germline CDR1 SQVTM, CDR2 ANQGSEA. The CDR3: CSVEQQDTEAFF.

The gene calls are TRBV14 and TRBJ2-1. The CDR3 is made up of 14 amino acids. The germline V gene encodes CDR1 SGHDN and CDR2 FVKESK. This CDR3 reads CASSQFRSYNEQFF. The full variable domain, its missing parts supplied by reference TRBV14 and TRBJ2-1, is EAGVTQFPSHSVIEKGQTVTLRCDPISGHDNLYWYRRVMGKEIKFLLHFVKESKQDESGMPNNRFLAERTGGTYSTLKVQPAELEDSGVYFCASSQFRSYNEQFFGPGTRLTVL.